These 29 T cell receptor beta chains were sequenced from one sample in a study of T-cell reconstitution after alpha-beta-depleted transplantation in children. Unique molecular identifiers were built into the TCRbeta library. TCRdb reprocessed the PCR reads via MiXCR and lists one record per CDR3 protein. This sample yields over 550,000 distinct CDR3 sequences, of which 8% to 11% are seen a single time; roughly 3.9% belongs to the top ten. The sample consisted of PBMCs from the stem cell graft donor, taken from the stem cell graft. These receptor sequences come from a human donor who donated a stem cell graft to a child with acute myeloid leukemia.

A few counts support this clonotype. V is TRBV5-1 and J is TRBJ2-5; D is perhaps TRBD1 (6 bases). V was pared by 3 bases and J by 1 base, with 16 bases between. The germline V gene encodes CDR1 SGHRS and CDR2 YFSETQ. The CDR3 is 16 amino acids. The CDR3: CASSSGSLGAQETQYF. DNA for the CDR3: TGCGCCAGCAGCTCTGGAAGTTTGGGGGCCCAAGAGACCCAGTACTTC.

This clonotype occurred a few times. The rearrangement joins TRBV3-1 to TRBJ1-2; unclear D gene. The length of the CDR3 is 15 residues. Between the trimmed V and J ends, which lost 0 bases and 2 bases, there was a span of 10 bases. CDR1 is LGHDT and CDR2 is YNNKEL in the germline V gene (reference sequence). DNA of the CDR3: TGTGCCAGCAGCCAAGACGCGGGGAGGAACTATGGCTACACCTTC. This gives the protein CASSQDAGRNYGYTF.

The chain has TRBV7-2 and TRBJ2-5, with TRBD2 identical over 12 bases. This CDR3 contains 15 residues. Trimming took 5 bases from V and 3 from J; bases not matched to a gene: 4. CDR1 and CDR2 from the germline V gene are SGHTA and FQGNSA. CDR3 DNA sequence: TGTGCCAGCAGCGCCCGGACTAGCGGGGAAGAGACCCAGTACTTC. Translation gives CASSARTSGEETQYF.

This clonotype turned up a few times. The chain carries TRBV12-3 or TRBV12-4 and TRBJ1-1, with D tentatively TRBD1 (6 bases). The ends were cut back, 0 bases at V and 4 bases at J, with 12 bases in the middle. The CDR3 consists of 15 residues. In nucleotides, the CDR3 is TGTGCCAGCAGTTTAGCGGCAGGGGTAAGCACTGAAGCTTTCTTT. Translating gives CASSLAAGVSTEAFF.

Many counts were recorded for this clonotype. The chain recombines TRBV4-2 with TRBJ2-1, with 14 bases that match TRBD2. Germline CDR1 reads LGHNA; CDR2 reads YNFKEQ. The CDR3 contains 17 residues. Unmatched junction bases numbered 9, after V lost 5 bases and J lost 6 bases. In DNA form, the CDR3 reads TGTGCCAGCAGCAAAAGGGGGACTAGCGGGAGTCTCAATGAGCAGTTCTTC. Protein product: CASSKRGTSGSLNEQFF.

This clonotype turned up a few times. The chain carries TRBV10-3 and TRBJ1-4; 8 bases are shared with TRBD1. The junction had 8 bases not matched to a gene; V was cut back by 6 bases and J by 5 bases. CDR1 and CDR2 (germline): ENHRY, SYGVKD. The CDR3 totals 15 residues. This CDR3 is CAIRGQVQENEKLFF. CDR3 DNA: TGTGCCATCAGGGGACAGGTCCAGGAGAATGAAAAACTGTTTTTT.

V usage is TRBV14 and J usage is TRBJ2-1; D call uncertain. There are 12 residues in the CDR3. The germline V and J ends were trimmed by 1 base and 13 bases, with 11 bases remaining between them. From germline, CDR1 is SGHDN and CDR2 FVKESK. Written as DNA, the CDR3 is TGTGCCAGCAGCCAAGTTCGCAAACTTCAGTTCTTC. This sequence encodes CASSQVRKLQFF. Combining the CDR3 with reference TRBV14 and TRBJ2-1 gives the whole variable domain EAGVTQFPSHSVIEKGQTVTLRCDPISGHDNLYWYRRVMGKEIKFLLHFVKESKQDESGMPNNRFLAERTGGTYSTLKVQPAELEDSGVYFCASSQVRKLQFFGPGTRLTVL.

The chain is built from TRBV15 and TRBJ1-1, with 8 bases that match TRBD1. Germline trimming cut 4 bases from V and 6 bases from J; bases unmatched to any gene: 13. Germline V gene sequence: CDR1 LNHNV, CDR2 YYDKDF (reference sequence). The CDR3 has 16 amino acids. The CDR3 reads CATSKTTDRVFSEAFF. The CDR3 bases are TGTGCCACCAGCAAGACAACGGACAGGGTCTTTTCTGAAGCTTTCTTT. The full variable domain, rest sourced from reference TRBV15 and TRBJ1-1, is DAMVIQNPRYQVTQFGKPVTLSCSQTLNHNVMYWYQQKSSQAPKLLFHYYDKDFNNEADTPDNFQSRRPNTSFCFLDIRSPGLGDTAMYLCATSKTTDRVFSEAFFGQGTRLTVV.

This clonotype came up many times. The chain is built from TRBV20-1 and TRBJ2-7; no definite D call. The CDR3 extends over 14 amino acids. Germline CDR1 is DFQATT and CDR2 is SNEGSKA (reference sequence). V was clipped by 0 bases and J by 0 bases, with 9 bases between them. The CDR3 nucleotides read TGCAGTGCTAGAGATGGCAGGACCTCCTACGAGCAGTACTTC. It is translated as CSARDGRTSYEQYF.

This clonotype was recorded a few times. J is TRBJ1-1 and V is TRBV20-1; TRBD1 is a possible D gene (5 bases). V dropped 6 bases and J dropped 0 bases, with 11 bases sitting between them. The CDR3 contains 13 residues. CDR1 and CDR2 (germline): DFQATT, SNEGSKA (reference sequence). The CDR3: CSASTEMNTEAFF. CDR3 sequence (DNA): TGCAGTGCGTCGACAGAGATGAACACTGAAGCTTTCTTT.

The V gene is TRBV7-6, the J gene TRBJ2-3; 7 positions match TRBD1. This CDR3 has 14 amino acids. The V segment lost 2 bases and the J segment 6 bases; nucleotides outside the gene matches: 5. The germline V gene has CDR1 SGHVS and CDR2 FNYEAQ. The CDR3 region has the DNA TGTGCCAGCAGCTTAAGGGACAGCGAGGATACGCAGTATTTT. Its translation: CASSLRDSEDTQYF.

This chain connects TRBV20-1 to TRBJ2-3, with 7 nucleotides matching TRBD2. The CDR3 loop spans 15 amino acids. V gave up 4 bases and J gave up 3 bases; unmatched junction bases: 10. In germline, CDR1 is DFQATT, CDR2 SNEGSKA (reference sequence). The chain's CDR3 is CSATLGEGVTDTQYF. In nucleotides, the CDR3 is TGCAGTGCTACCCTTGGGGAGGGAGTAACAGATACGCAGTATTTT.

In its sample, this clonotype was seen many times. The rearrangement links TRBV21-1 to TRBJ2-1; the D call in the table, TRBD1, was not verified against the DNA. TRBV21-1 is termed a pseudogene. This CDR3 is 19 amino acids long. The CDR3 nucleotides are TGTGCCAGCAGCTGCCAGCCGGGTCCCTTAATTTTCTCCTACAATGAGCAGTTCTTC. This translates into CASSCQPGPLIFSYNEQFF.

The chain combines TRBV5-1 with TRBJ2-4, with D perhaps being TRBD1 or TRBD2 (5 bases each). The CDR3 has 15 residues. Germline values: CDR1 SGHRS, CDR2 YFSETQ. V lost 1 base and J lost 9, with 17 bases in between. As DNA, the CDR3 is TGCGCCAGCAGCTTGTGGGCAGGGACCCTGGGCATTCAGTACTTC. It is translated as CASSLWAGTLGIQYF.

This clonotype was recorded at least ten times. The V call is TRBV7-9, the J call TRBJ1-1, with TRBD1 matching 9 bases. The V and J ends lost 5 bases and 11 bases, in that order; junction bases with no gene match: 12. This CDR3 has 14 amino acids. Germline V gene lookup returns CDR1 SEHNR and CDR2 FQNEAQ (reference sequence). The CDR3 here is CASSTRGQGGPAFF. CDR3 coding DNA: TGTGCCAGCAGCACAAGGGGACAGGGAGGACCTGCTTTCTTT. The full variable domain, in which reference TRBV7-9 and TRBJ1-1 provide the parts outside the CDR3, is DTGVSQNPRHKITKRGQNVTFRCDPISEHNRLYWYRQTLGQGPEFLTYFQNEAQLEKSRLLSDRFSAERPKGSFSTLEIQRTEQGDSAMYLCASSTRGQGGPAFFGQGTRLTVV.

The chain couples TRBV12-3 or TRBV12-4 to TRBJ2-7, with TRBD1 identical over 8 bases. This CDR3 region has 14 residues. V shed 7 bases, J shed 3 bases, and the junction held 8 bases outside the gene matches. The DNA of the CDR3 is TGTGCCAGCAAGAGCCAGGGGGCTCACTACGAGCAGTACTTC. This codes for CASKSQGAHYEQYF.

CDR3 in amino acids: CASSYSPTSGKVEQFF. CDR3 DNA: TGTGCCAGCAGTTACTCACCGACTAGCGGGAAGGTTGAGCAGTTCTTC. This chain uses TRBV6-5 with TRBJ2-1; TRBD2 matches at 11 bases. V dropped 0 bases and J dropped 9; count of bases not matched to a gene: 7. Germline lookup yields CDR1 MNHEY and CDR2 SVGAGI. The CDR3 is made up of 16 amino acids.

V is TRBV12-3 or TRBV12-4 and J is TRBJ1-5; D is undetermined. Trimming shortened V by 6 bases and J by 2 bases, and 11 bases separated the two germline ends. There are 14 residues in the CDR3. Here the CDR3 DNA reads TGTGCCAGCAGCGTTCAACGGGGCAATCAGCCCCAGCATTTT. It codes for CASSVQRGNQPQHF.

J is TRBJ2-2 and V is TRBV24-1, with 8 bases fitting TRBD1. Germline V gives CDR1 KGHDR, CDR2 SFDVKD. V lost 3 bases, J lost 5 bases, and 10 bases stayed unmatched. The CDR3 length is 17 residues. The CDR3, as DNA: TGTGCCACCAGTGATCGCCGAAACAGGGGGGAAACCGGGGAGCTGTTTTTT. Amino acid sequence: CATSDRRNRGETGELFF.

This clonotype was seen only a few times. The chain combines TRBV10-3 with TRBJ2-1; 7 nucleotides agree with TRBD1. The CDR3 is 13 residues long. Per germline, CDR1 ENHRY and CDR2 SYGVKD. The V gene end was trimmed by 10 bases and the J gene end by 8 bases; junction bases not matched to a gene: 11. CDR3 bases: TGTGCCACACGGGACAGTCGATTAGATGAGCAGTTCTTC. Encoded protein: CATRDSRLDEQFF.

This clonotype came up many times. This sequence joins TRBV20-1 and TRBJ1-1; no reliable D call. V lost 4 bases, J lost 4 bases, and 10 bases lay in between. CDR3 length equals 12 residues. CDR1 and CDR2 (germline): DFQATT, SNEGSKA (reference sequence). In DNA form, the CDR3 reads TGCAGTGCTAACCCTATCGGCACTGAAGCTTTCTTT. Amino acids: CSANPIGTEAFF.

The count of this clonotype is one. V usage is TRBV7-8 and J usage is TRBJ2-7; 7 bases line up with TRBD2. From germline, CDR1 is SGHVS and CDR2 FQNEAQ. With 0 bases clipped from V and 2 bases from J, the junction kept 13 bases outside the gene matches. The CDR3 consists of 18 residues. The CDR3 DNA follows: TGTGCCAGCAGCTTAGCCCTAGCAGGAGGGACTACCCCCTACGAGCAGTACTTC. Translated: CASSLALAGGTTPYEQYF.

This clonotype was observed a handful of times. The CDR3 DNA reads TGTGCCAGCAGGGAAAGGGGACAGGAGGATGGCTACACCTTC. This translates into CASRERGQEDGYTF. The chain couples TRBV28 to TRBJ1-2; 8 bases align to TRBD1. The V gene's germline CDR1 is MDHEN and CDR2 SYDVKM. The V segment lost 6 bases and the J segment 6 bases; nucleotides outside the gene matches: 9. The CDR3 has 14 amino acids.

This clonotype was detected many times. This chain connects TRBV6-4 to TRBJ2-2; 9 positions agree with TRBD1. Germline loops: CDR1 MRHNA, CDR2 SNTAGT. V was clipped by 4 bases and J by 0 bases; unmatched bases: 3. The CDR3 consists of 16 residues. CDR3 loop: CASSGRQGANTGELFF. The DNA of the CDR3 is TGTGCCAGCAGTGGGAGACAGGGGGCGAACACCGGGGAGCTGTTTTTT.

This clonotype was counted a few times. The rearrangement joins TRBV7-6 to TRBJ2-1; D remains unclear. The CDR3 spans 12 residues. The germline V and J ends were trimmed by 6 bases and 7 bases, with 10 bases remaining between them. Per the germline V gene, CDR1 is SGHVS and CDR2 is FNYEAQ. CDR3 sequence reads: CASSPNGNEQFF. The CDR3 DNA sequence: TGTGCCAGCAGTCCCAACGGGAATGAGCAGTTCTTC. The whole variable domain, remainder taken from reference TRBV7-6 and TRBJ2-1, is GAGVSQSPRYKVTKRGQDVALRCDPISGHVSLYWYRQALGQGPEFLTYFNYEAQQDKSGLPNDRFSAERPEGSISTLTIQRTEQRDSAMYRCASSPNGNEQFFGPGTRLTVL.

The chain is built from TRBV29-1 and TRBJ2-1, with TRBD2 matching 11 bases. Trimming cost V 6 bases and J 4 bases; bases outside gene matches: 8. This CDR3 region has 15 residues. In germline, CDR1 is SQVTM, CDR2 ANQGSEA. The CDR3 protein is CSVSGTSGGYNEQFF. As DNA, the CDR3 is TGCAGCGTGTCAGGGACTAGCGGCGGGTACAATGAGCAGTTCTTC.

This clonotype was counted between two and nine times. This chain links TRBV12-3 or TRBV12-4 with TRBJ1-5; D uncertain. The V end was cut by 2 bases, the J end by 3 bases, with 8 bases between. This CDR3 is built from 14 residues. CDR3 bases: TGTGCCAGCAGTTTATATCAAGACAATCAGCCCCAGCATTTT. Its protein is CASSLYQDNQPQHF.

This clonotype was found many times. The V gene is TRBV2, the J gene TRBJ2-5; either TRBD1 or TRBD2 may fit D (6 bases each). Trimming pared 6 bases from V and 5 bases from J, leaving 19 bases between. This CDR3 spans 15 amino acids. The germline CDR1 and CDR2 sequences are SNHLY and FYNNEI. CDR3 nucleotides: TGTGCCAGCAGGGCGACTAGTGGGGGCTTGGAGACCCAGTACTTC. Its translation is CASRATSGGLETQYF.

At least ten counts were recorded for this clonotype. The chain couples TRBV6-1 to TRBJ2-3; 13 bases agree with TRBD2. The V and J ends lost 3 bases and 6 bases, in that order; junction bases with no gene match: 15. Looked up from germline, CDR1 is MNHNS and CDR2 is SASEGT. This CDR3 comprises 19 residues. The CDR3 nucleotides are TGTGCCAGCAGTGAGTGGGACAGCAGACTAGCGGGAGGCCGCGATACGCAGTATTTT. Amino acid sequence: CASSEWDSRLAGGRDTQYF.